These 19 T cell receptor beta chains originate from one sample sequenced in a study of T cells in Graves' hyperthyroidism and ophthalmopathy. Amplified TCR beta CDR3 regions derived from RNA transcripts. With the HTBI primer set, the TCR CDR3 went through a first round of RT-PCR. Each CDR3 protein gets one entry after TCRdb re-called the multiplex PCR reads with MiXCR. The repertoire holds hundreds of thousands of distinct CDR3 sequences, with roughly 21% as singletons. Sequencing input: blood. The origin of the receptors is a man aged 35 to 55 with Graves' ophthalmopathy.

The chain uses TRBV27 and TRBJ1-2; 12 positions agree with TRBD1. The CDR3 spans 19 residues. Germline values: CDR1 MNHEY, CDR2 SMNVEV (reference sequence). The ends lost 5 bases at V and 2 bases at J; junction bases unmatched: 15. In DNA form, the CDR3 reads TGTGCCAGCAGTCGACGGACCGGGACAGGGGGCGTCGGGAACTATGGCTACACCTTC. This translates into CASSRRTGTGGVGNYGYTF.

The gene calls are TRBV6-5 and TRBJ2-7; D may be TRBD2 (5 bases). This CDR3 is built from 14 residues. V was pared by 2 bases and J by 2 bases, with 10 bases between. Germline lookup yields CDR1 MNHEY and CDR2 SVGAGI. CDR3 nucleotide sequence: TGTGCCAGCAGTTACGCTCCGGGGACCTACGAGCAGTACTTC. Translation: CASSYAPGTYEQYF.

The chain recombines TRBV4-3 with TRBJ2-1; D tentatively reads TRBD1 or TRBD2 (5 bases each). In germline, CDR1 is LGHNA, CDR2 YSLEER. Trimming cost V 4 bases and J 3 bases, with 19 bases left between them. The CDR3 sequence is 17 residues long. CDR3 nucleotides: TGCGCCAGCAGCCCCGTCATAAGGGGAGTTGGCTACAATGAGCAGTTCTTC. Translated, it gives CASSPVIRGVGYNEQFF.

This clonotype was counted between two and nine times. This sequence joins TRBV29-1 and TRBJ1-4, with D unresolved. V shed 7 bases and J shed 0 bases, with 3 bases lying between them. The CDR3 sequence is 11 residues long. Germline CDR1 reads SQVTM; CDR2 reads ANQGSEA. The CDR3 DNA reads TGCAGCGCCACAACTAATGAAAAACTGTTTTTT. This codes for CSATTNEKLFF.

This clonotype was seen ten or more times. CDR3 residues: CASSETGTVVRNEQFF. The CDR3 DNA reads TGCGCCAGCAGCGAGACCGGGACAGTCGTTCGGAATGAGCAGTTCTTC. The genes are TRBV5-1 and TRBJ2-1; 7 nucleotides line up with TRBD1. V was clipped by 4 bases and J by 7 bases; unmatched bases: 14. This CDR3 is built from 16 residues. Germline values: CDR1 SGHRS, CDR2 YFSETQ.

The rearrangement links TRBV28 to TRBJ2-2; D is unresolved. V was pared by 2 bases and J by 6 bases, with 13 bases between. Germline CDR1 reads MDHEN; CDR2 reads SYDVKM. The length of the CDR3 is 15 residues. In DNA form, the CDR3 reads TGTGCCAGCAGTTTAGCGGAGCCTGGAGCCGGGGAGCTGTTTTTT. This encodes CASSLAEPGAGELFF.

The V call is TRBV6-1, the J call TRBJ2-7; 9 nucleotides agree with TRBD1. V was clipped by 0 bases and J by 5 bases; unmatched bases: 5. This CDR3 is 15 amino acids long. From germline, CDR1 is MNHNS and CDR2 SASEGT. The CDR3 reads CASSEAGTGTHEQYF. In DNA, the CDR3 is TGTGCCAGCAGTGAAGCCGGGACAGGGACCCACGAGCAGTACTTC.

The J gene is TRBJ2-5, the V gene TRBV7-6; possible D gene TRBD2, 5 bases. Between the trimmed V and J ends, which lost 5 bases and 2 bases, there was a span of 12 bases. In germline, CDR1 is SGHVS, CDR2 FNYEAQ. The CDR3 contains 14 residues. The CDR3, as DNA: TGTGCCAGCAGCGGGCTTTGGGAGCAAGAGACCCAGTACTTC. Protein sequence: CASSGLWEQETQYF.

The genes are TRBV7-9 and TRBJ2-7; possibly TRBD2 for D (5 bases). The germline gives CDR1 SEHNR, CDR2 FQNEAQ (reference sequence). Trimming removed 4 bases at V and 6 bases at J, with 7 bases between. The CDR3 loop spans 11 amino acids. CDR3 amino acids: CASSSLAEQYF. CDR3 DNA: TGTGCCAGCAGCTCCCTAGCCGAGCAGTACTTC.

The gene calls are TRBV9 and TRBJ2-1; no firm D call. This CDR3 has 14 residues. Trimming removed 0 bases from V and 5 bases from J, with 9 bases in between. Germline values: CDR1 SGDLS, CDR2 YYNGEE. CDR3 sequence (DNA): TGTGCCAGCAGCGTAGCCCAGAATCACAATGAGCAGTTCTTC. This translates into CASSVAQNHNEQFF.

There are a few counts of this clonotype. V is TRBV7-3 and J is TRBJ2-7, with no clear D. CDR1 is SGHTA, CDR2 FQGTGA, per germline. V shed 3 bases and J shed 4 bases, with 16 bases lying between them. The CDR3 length is 15 residues. CDR3 region: CASSFLKGGVYEQYF. The CDR3 region has the DNA TGTGCCAGCAGCTTTCTTAAGGGTGGCGTTTACGAGCAGTACTTC. Combining the CDR3 with reference TRBV7-3 and TRBJ2-7 gives the whole variable domain GAGVSQTPSNKVTEKGKYVELRCDPISGHTALYWYRQSLGQGPEFLIYFQGTGAADDSGLPNDRFFAVRPEGSVSTLKIQRTERGDSAVYLCASSFLKGGVYEQYFGPGTRLTVT.

This clonotype was seen a few times. The rearrangement links TRBV11-2 to TRBJ2-5, with 7 nucleotides matching TRBD1. After removal of 3 bases from V and 5 bases from J, the junction contained 9 bases not matched to a gene. In germline, CDR1 is SGHAT, CDR2 FQNNGV. This CDR3 spans 15 amino acids. CDR3 loop: CASSLGKGALETQYF. The CDR3 DNA is TGTGCCAGCAGCTTGGGCAAGGGGGCTCTGGAGACCCAGTACTTC.

The chain joins TRBV6-2 or TRBV6-3 to TRBJ1-2; 7 bases map to TRBD1. The CDR3 is 14 residues long. The V segment lost 5 bases and the J segment 2 bases; nucleotides outside the gene matches: 5. Germline lookup yields CDR1 MNHEY and CDR2 SVGEGT. The chain's CDR3 is CASSLTGFNYGYTF. Written as DNA, the CDR3 is TGTGCCAGCAGTCTGACAGGGTTCAACTATGGCTACACCTTC.

The chain carries TRBV30 and TRBJ2-7; maybe TRBD2 (5 bases). The CDR3 is made up of 11 amino acids. V lost 4 bases, J lost 3 bases, and 7 bases lay in between. CDR1 GTSNPN and CDR2 SVGIG come from the germline V gene (reference sequence). In nucleotides, the CDR3 is TGTGCCTGGACCGGAGGCTACGAGCAGTACTTC. The encoded protein is CAWTGGYEQYF.

This clonotype was counted only a few times. V and J are TRBV29-1 and TRBJ1-1, with TRBD1 matching 7 bases. After removal of 7 bases from V and 4 bases from J, the junction contained 12 bases not matched to a gene. The germline CDR1 and CDR2 sequences are SQVTM and ANQGSEA. The length of the CDR3 is 14 residues. The DNA for the CDR3 is TGCAGCGGCCTACAGGGGACTGTTGGCACTGAAGCTTTCTTT. Encoded protein: CSGLQGTVGTEAFF.

This clonotype was counted at least ten times. This chain uses TRBV11-2 with TRBJ2-2, with D perhaps matching TRBD1 or TRBD2 (5 bases each). The CDR3 contains 15 residues. The V gene's germline CDR1 is SGHAT and CDR2 FQNNGV. V was trimmed by 5 bases and J by 0 bases, leaving 10 bases between them. CDR3 residues: CASSGTFANTGELFF. CDR3 DNA sequence: TGTGCCAGCAGCGGGACGTTCGCGAACACCGGGGAGCTGTTTTTT.

In its sample, this clonotype was seen a few times. The chain employs TRBV28 and TRBJ1-2, with a possible D match to TRBD1 (6 bases). V lost 5 bases, J lost 2 bases, and 15 bases lay in between. The CDR3 runs 15 residues. Looked up from germline, CDR1 is MDHEN and CDR2 is SYDVKM. DNA of the CDR3: TGTGCCAGCAGTACGGGACACCTTGTCAACTATGGCTACACCTTC. Amino acid sequence: CASSTGHLVNYGYTF.

The chain combines TRBV12-5 with TRBJ2-1, with D tentatively TRBD2 (5 bases). The V and J ends lost 3 bases and 0 bases respectively, with 9 bases between them. This CDR3 has 15 amino acids. Germline V gene lookup returns CDR1 LGHNT and CDR2 FRNRAP. This chain's CDR3 is CASGFGLGSYNEQFF. CDR3 coding DNA: TGTGCTAGTGGTTTTGGACTTGGCTCCTACAATGAGCAGTTCTTC. The full variable domain, with the rest looked up from reference TRBV12-5 and TRBJ2-1, is DARVTQTPRHKVTEMGQEVTMRCQPILGHNTVFWYRQTMMQGLELLAYFRNRAPLDDSGMPKDRFSAEMPDATLATLKIQPSEPRDSAVYFCASGFGLGSYNEQFFGPGTRLTVL.

J is TRBJ2-3 and V is TRBV29-1; TRBD2 matches at 7 bases. The CDR3 spans 16 residues. Germline-derived CDR1 and CDR2 are SQVTM and ANQGSEA. V lost 6 bases to trimming and J lost 2 bases; unmatched junction nucleotides: 14. The CDR3 reads CSVEDGERDPTDTQYF. The CDR3 nucleotides read TGCAGCGTCGAGGACGGGGAGCGGGATCCCACAGATACGCAGTATTTT.